The TCR beta chain described here comes from a study of shared clonotypes between healthy human individuals. Study at large: Donors were a couple of women and a few men aged 18 to 49. Broader study findings: All-four-donor shared clonotypes had higher generation probabilities than non-shared clonotypes did. Memory subsets generally showed lower estimated richness than naive subsets.

Some clones are missing from TCRdb's copy, which holds only in-frame ones; the method was immunoSEQ multiplex PCR. The sample has approximately 530,000 clones; about 96% are singletons. Worth noting for this clone: Its antigen is not identified.

CDR3 length equals 15 residues. Trimming cost V 4 bases and J 7 bases; bases outside gene matches: 11. Germline V CDR1 and CDR2: LNHDA, SQIVND (reference sequence). Every donor was a Caucasian adult from Nashville, Tennessee. The chain is built from TRBV19 and TRBJ1-2; 8 bases are a match to TRBD1. This sequence was found in a young woman in good health. The sample consisted of naive CD4+ T cells sorted from blood. The subset was: CD45RA+ positively selected. In DNA form, the CDR3 reads TGTGCCAGTAGTACGACAGGGGTCGGGTTATCTGGCTACACCTTC. It is translated as CASSTTGVGLSGYTF.